A selection of T cell receptor beta chains follows, all from one sample in a study of cytomegalovirus exposure and HLA in healthy donors. Using immunoSEQ multiplex PCR, the repertoire was profiled, and TCRdb retains in-frame clones only, with some absent. The data show about 85,000 clones, 80% seen once. Sequenced material: PBMCs. All receptors derive from a woman in her forties or fifties in good health and CMV-seropositive. The CDR3 runs from the conserved cysteine through the conserved F or W. D genes are given only for firm matches. Part of the rows lack a size; the others show once, few, many or a class for expanded clones.

cdr3_aa,cdr3_nt,d_call,v_call,clone_size,j_call
CASSPKGRNEQFF,TGTGCCAGCAGCCCAAAGGGGCGGAATGAGCAGTTCTTC,NA,TRBV7-3,once,TRBJ2-1
CASSFGAGVSDEQFF,TGTGCCAGCAGCTTCGGGGCGGGAGTAAGTGATGAGCAGTTCTTC,TRBD2,TRBV11-2,NA,TRBJ2-1
CASSPRASTAPEGLFEQYF,TGTGCCAGCTCACCCCGTGCGAGTACCGCCCCAGAAGGACTATTCGAGCAGTACTTC,NA,TRBV18,NA,TRBJ2-7
CASSVGGGGSVDIQYF,TGTGCCAGCAGCGTAGGGGGCGGGGGAAGCGTAGACATTCAGTACTTC,TRBD2,TRBV9,NA,TRBJ2-4
CASSSLGGTNEKLFF,TGCGCCAGCAGCTCTCTTGGGGGGACTAATGAAAAACTGTTTTTT,NA,TRBV5-1,NA,TRBJ1-4
CASSPGWGLYNEQFF,TGCGCCAGCAGCCCTGGATGGGGCTTATACAATGAGCAGTTCTTC,NA,TRBV5-1,NA,TRBJ2-1
CASSLGDLGELYGYTF,TGTGCCAGCAGCTTGGGGGACTTGGGAGAGCTCTATGGCTACACCTTC,NA,TRBV5-6,NA,TRBJ1-2
CASSLAGTGNYGYTF,TGTGCCAGCAGTTTAGCCGGGACAGGGAACTATGGCTACACCTTC,TRBD1,TRBV27,NA,TRBJ1-2
CASSSSNGNEQFF,TGTGCCAGCAGCTCGTCTAATGGCAATGAGCAGTTCTTC,NA,TRBV7-6,NA,TRBJ2-1
CASRDRTYNEQFF,TGTGCCAGTAGAGACAGAACCTACAATGAGCAGTTCTTC,NA,TRBV19,NA,TRBJ2-1
CASSVGLAGAWHEQFF,TGTGCCAGCAGTGTTGGACTAGCGGGGGCCTGGCATGAGCAGTTCTTC,TRBD2,TRBV2,NA,TRBJ2-1
CSSSLGSGTREIQYF,TGTTCCAGCAGCTTAGGTTCGGGGACTAGGGAGATTCAGTACTTC,TRBD2,TRBV7-9,NA,TRBJ2-4
CASSLDKDGSSYNEQFF,TGTGCCAGCAGCTTAGACAAGGACGGGAGCTCCTACAATGAGCAGTTCTTC,NA,TRBV11-2,NA,TRBJ2-1
CASRSPSGGDAYGYTF,TGTGCCAGCAGGTCCCCCTCAGGGGGCGACGCCTATGGCTACACCTTC,TRBD1,TRBV5-4,NA,TRBJ1-2
CASSAVGGEQYF,TGTGCCAGCAGTGCCGTGGGAGGGGAGCAGTACTTC,TRBD2,TRBV2,NA,TRBJ2-7
CASSLPNSGANVLTF,TGTGCCAGCAGCTTGCCTAACTCTGGGGCCAACGTCCTGACTTTC,NA,TRBV5-4,NA,TRBJ2-6
CASSLGLAGTVNTQYF,TGTGCTAGCAGCTTAGGACTAGCGGGAACTGTAAATACGCAGTATTTT,TRBD2,TRBV7-7,NA,TRBJ2-3
CASSLDPDSGNTIYF,TGCGCCAGCAGCTTGGATCCAGACTCTGGAAACACCATATATTTT,NA,TRBV5-1,few,TRBJ1-3
CASSPPGTGKGYTF,TGTGCCAGCAGCCCTCCCGGGACAGGGAAGGGCTACACCTTC,TRBD1,TRBV7-8,NA,TRBJ1-2
CASSVAGAMDTQYF,TGTGCCAGCAGCGTTGCAGGGGCGATGGATACGCAGTATTTT,NA,TRBV9,NA,TRBJ2-3
CASTWAGAYNEQFF,TGTGCCAGCACATGGGCAGGGGCTTACAATGAGCAGTTCTTC,NA,TRBV6-1,NA,TRBJ2-1
CASSLTGRDQPQHF,TGCGCCAGCAGCTTGACAGGGAGGGATCAGCCCCAGCATTTT,NA,TRBV5-1,NA,TRBJ1-5
CASSSVGGAYNEQFF,TGTGCCAGCAGTTCCGTCGGCGGGGCCTACAATGAGCAGTTCTTC,NA,TRBV6-5,NA,TRBJ2-1
CASSYSQGQSEAFF,TGTGCCAGCAGTTACTCTCAAGGACAAAGTGAAGCTTTCTTT,NA,TRBV6-5,NA,TRBJ1-1
CASSPTPTGGVETQYF,TGCGCCAGCAGCCCCACTCCTACAGGGGGCGTTGAGACCCAGTACTTC,TRBD1,TRBV5-1,few,TRBJ2-5
CASSQPVSNQPQHF,TGCGCCAGCAGCCAACCTGTTAGCAATCAGCCCCAGCATTTT,NA,TRBV4-1,NA,TRBJ1-5
CASSPSGGTYNEQFF,TGTGCCAGCAGCCCAAGCGGGGGCACCTACAATGAGCAGTTCTTC,TRBD2,TRBV7-3,NA,TRBJ2-1